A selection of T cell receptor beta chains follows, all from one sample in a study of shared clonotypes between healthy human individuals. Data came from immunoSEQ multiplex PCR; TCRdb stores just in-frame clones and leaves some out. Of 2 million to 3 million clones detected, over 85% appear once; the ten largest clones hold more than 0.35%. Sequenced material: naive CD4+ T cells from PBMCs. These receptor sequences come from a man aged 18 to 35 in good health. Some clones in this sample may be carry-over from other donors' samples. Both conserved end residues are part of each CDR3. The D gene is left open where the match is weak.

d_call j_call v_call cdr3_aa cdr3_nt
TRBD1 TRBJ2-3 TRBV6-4 CASSRNGQGSADTQYF TGTGCCAGCAGCAGAAACGGACAGGGAAGCGCAGATACGCAGTATTTT
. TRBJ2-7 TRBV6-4 CASSRLAYEQYF TGTGCCAGCAGTCGACTAGCCTACGAGCAGTACTTC
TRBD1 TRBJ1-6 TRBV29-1 CSVGTGAGSPLHF TGCAGCGTCGGTACAGGGGCAGGGTCACCCCTCCACTTT
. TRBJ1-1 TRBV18 CASSPQRGAGTEAFF TGTGCCAGCTCGCCTCAGAGGGGCGCGGGAACTGAAGCTTTCTTT
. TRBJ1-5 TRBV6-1 CASITTTVGNQPQHF TGTGCCAGCATTACGACAACGGTGGGCAATCAGCCCCAGCATTTT
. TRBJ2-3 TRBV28 CASGLGNPDTQYF TGTGCCAGCGGTCTTGGGAACCCAGATACGCAGTATTTT
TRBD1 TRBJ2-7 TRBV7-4 CASSPDRGPTYEQYF TGTGCCAGCAGCCCGGACAGGGGGCCTACCTACGAGCAGTACTTC
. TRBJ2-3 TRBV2 CASSNLPTDTQYF TGTGCCAGCAGTAACCTCCCCACAGATACGCAGTATTTT
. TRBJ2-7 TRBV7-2 CASSLGGHEQYF TGTGCCAGCAGCTTAGGAGGCCACGAGCAGTACTTC
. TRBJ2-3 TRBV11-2 CASSLAMGPRADTQYF TGTGCCAGCAGCCTCGCTATGGGCCCCAGGGCAGATACGCAGTATTTT
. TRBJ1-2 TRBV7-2 CASSPVGPYPYGYTF TGTGCCAGCAGCCCTGTGGGCCCCTATCCCTATGGCTACACCTTC